The sequence of this T cell receptor beta chain was determined in a study of T cell changes during pregnancy in multiple sclerosis. The CDR3 is 15 residues long. Deletions cut 5 bases from V and 1 base from J, with 14 bases between. CDR1 is SGHRS and CDR2 is YFSETQ in the germline V gene. The method was immunoSEQ multiplex PCR; TCRdb's version includes in-frame clones alone and lacks a portion of them. This table has 50,000 to 65,000 clones, 88% appearing once. This TCR came from a female donor with multiple sclerosis, enrolled in a pregnancy study. The V gene is TRBV5-1, the J gene TRBJ2-3; perhaps TRBD2 as D (6 bases). The material was peripheral blood, obtained in the first trimester of pregnancy. CDR3 region: CASRRDGYGTDTQYF. The CDR3 bases are TGCGCCAGCAGGCGGGACGGGTATGGCACAGATACGCAGTATTTT.